Listed here is a single TCR beta chain. The record originates from a study of blood T cell repertoires in COVID-19. For the study at large: The United States, Italy and Spain supplied acute and convalescent COVID-19 samples. PBMCs, B-cell-depleted T cells, or T cells were the source of the cDNA or gDNA that made up the material.

Assay used: immunoSEQ multiplex PCR; TCRdb lists only in-frame clones, some missing. The repertoire includes roughly 160,000 clones, around 87% of them detected once, and under 0.65% sits in the top ten. The clonotype was recovered from a man in his sixties with COVID-19, enrolled during active disease. The sequenced sample was peripheral blood.

CDR3 sequence reads: CASSLSGLQANTGELFF. As DNA, the CDR3 is TGTGCCAGCAGCTTATCAGGGCTCCAAGCGAACACCGGGGAGCTGTTTTTT. The chain joins TRBV7-3 to TRBJ2-2, with D possibly matching TRBD1 (5 bases). V was clipped by 2 bases and J by 0 bases, with 13 bases between them. CDR1 and CDR2 from the germline V gene are SGHTA and FQGTGA. CDR3 size: 17 residues.